The clone carrying this TCR beta chain has a count of ten or more. The antigen is undetermined. The junction had 14 bases not matched to a gene; V was cut back by 3 bases and J by 4 bases. Germline V lookup: CDR1 KGHSH, CDR2 LQKENI. CDR3 length: 18 amino acids. The data originate from a study of T cell repertoires in cytomegalovirus infection. Study context: CMV epitopes in the study were HLA-C-restricted (recently identified) and HLA-B-restricted (well studied). Indications of both CMV infection and matching HLA type were provided by public TCR beta signatures. Whole-study results and caveats: The cumulative frequency of public TCR beta families distinguished individuals who carried CMV together with the relevant HLA. The ex vivo response was dominated by HLA-C-restricted CMV-specific TCR beta clonotypes.

Using its own MiXCR run on the reads, TCRdb lists one record per CDR3 protein. The sample records about 150,000 distinct CDR3 sequences, approximately 30% being singletons. The TCR originated in a human donor in good health (CMV status not recorded). Some clones in this sample may be carry-over from other donors' samples. This chain connects TRBV18 to TRBJ1-4; 7 bases match TRBD1. Here the sequenced sample was CD8+ T cells from cultured PBMCs, taken from culture after CMV antigen stimulation. The CDR3 region is CASSPRNTAQGYNEKLFF. In DNA, the CDR3 is TGTGCCAGCTCACCCCGAAACACCGCACAGGGGTATAATGAAAAACTGTTTTTT.